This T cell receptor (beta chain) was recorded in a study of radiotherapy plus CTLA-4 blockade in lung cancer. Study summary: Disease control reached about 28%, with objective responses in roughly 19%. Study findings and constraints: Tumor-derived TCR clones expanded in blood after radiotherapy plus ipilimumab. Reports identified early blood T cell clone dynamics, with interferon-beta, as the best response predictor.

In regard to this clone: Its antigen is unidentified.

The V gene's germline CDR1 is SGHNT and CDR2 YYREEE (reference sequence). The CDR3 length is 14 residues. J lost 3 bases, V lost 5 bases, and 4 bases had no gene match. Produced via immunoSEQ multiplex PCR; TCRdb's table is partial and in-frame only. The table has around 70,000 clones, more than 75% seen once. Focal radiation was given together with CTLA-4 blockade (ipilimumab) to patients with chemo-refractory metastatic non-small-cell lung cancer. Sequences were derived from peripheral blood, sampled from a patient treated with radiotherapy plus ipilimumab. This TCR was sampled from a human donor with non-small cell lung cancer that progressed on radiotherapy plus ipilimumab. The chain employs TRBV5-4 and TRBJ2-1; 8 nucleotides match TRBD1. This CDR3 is CASSRQGLYNEQFF. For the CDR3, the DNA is TGTGCCAGCAGTAGACAGGGGCTCTACAATGAGCAGTTCTTC. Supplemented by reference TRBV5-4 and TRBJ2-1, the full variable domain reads ETGVTQSPTHLIKTRGQQVTLRCSSQSGHNTVSWYQQALGQGPQFIFQYYREEENGRGNFPPRFSGLQFPNYSSELNVNALELDDSALYLCASSRQGLYNEQFFGPGTRLTVL.